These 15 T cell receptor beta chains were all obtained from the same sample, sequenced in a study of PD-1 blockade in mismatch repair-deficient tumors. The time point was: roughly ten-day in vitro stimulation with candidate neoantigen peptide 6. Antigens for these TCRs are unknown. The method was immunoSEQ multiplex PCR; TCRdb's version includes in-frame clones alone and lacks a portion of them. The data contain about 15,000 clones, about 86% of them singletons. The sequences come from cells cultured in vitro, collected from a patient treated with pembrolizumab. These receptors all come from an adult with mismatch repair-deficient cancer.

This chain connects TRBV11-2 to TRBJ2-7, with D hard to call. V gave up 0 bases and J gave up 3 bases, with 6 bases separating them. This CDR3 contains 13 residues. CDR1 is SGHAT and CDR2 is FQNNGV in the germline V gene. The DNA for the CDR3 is TGTGCCAGCAGCTTAGAGGCTAACTACGAGCAGTACTTC. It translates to CASSLEANYEQYF.

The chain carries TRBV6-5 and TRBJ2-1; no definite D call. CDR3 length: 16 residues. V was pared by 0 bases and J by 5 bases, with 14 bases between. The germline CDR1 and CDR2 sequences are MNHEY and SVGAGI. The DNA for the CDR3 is TGTGCCAGCAGTTACTCGAACTCCCCGAGCAACAATGAGCAGTTCTTC. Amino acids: CASSYSNSPSNNEQFF.

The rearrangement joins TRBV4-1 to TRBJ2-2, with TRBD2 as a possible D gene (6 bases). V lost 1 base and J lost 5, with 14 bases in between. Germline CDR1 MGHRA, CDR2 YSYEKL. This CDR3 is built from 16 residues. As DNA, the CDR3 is TGCGCCAGCAGCCAAGGAGGAGGGAGGTCTACCGGGGAGCTGTTTTTT. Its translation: CASSQGGGRSTGELFF.

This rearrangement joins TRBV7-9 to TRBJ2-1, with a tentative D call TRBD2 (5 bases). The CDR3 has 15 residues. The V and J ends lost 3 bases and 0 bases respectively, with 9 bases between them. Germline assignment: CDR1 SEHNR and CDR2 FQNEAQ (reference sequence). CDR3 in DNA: TGTGCCAGCAGCTTTTTGAGCGGCTCCTACAATGAGCAGTTCTTC. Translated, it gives CASSFLSGSYNEQFF.

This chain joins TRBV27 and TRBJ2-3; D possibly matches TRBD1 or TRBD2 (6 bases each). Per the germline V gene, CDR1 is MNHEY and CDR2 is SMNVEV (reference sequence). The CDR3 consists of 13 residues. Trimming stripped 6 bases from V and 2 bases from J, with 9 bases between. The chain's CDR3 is CASSGGPTDTQYF. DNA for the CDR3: TGTGCCAGCAGCGGGGGCCCCACAGATACGCAGTATTTT.

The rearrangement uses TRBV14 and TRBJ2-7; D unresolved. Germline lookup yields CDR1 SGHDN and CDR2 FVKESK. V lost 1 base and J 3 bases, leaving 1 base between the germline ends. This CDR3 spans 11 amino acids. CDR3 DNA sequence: TGTGCCAGCAGCCAAGTCTACGAGCAGTACTTC. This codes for CASSQVYEQYF.

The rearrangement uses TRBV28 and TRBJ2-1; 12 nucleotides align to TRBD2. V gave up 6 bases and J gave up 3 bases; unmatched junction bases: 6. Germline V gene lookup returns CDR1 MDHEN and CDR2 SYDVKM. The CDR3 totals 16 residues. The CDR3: CASSRLAGAYYNEQFF. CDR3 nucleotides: TGTGCCAGCAGCAGACTAGCGGGAGCGTACTACAATGAGCAGTTCTTC.

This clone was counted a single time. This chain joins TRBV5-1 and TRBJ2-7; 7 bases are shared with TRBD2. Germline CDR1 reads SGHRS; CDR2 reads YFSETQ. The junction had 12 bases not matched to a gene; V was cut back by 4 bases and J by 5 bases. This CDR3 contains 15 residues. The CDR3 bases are TGCGCCAGCAGCCCACATGGGGGAGGGATTAACGAGCAGTACTTC. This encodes CASSPHGGGINEQYF.

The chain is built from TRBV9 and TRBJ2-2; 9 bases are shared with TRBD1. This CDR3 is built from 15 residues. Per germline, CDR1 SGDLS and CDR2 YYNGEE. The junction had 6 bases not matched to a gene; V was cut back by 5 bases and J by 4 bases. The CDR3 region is CASRIGTGSTGELFF. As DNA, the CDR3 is TGTGCCAGCAGAATCGGGACAGGGTCCACCGGGGAGCTGTTTTTT.

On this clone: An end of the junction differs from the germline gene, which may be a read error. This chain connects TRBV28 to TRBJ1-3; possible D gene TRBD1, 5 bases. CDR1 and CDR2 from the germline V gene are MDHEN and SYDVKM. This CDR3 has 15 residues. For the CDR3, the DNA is TGTGCCAGCAGTTCGGGGGGATTTTCCACGCAGAGACGAAATTTT. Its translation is CASSSGGFSTQRRNF.

The CDR3 loop is CASKSPEFIKGGELFF. CDR3 coding DNA: TGTGCCAGCAAGTCCCCGGAGTTCATAAAGGGCGGGGAGCTGTTTTTT. The genes are TRBV7-9 and TRBJ2-2; D is undetermined. V lost 7 bases, J lost 7 bases, and 22 bases lay in between. The CDR3 has 16 residues. The V gene's germline CDR1 is SEHNR and CDR2 FQNEAQ (reference sequence).

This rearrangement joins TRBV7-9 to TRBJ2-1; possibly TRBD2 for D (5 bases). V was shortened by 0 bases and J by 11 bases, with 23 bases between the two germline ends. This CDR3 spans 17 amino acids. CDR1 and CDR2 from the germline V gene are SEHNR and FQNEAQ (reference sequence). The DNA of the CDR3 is TGTGCCAGCAGCTTAGCGTACCAAGCGGAGATACCAATGAAGCAGTTCTTC. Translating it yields CASSLAYQAEIPMKQFF.

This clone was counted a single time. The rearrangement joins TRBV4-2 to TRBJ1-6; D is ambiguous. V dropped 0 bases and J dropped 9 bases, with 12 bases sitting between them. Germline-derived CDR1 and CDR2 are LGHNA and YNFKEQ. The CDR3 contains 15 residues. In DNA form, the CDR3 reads TGTGCCAGCAGCCAAGAGGAGGGCTTTGGTTCACCCCTCCACTTT. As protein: CASSQEEGFGSPLHF.

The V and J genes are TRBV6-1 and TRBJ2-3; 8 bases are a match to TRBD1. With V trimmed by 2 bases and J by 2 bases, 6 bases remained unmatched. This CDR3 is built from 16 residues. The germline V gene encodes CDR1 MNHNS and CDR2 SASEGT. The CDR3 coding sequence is TGTGCCAGCAGTGAATTGCGGACAGGGAACACAGATACGCAGTATTTT. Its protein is CASSELRTGNTDTQYF.

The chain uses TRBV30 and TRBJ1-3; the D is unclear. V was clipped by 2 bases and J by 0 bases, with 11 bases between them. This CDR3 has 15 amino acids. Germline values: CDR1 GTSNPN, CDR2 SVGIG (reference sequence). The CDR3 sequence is CAWSSRIRSGNTIYF. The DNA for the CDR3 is TGTGCCTGGAGTTCACGGATTCGCTCTGGAAACACCATATATTTT.